A single sample gave rise to the 23 T cell receptor beta chains below, sequenced in a study of cytomegalovirus exposure and HLA in healthy donors. Clones were sequenced by immunoSEQ multiplex PCR, and TCRdb holds only the in-frame ones, with some missing. Of 120,000 to 150,000 clones listed, 87% are singletons. The source material was PBMCs. These TCRs come from a man younger than 35 in good health and CMV-seropositive.

CDR3 amino acids: CASSPRGQPKAEAFF. CDR3 DNA sequence: TGTGCCAGCAGCCCCAGGGGGCAACCAAAAGCTGAAGCTTTCTTT. The chain uses TRBV13 and TRBJ1-1, with 8 nucleotides matching TRBD1. Germline CDR1 reads PRHDT; CDR2 reads FYEKMQ (reference sequence). The ends lost 5 bases at V and 6 bases at J; junction bases unmatched: 11. The CDR3 covers 15 residues.

This clone was seen only a few times. The rearrangement joins TRBV5-4 to TRBJ2-4; 9 nucleotides agree with TRBD1. Per germline, CDR1 SGHNT and CDR2 YYREEE (reference sequence). The CDR3 length is 13 residues. V dropped 3 bases and J dropped 7; count of bases not matched to a gene: 2. The CDR3 DNA is TGTGCCAGCAGCTCTACAGGGGGCAACATTCAGTACTTC. As protein: CASSSTGGNIQYF.

V usage is TRBV4-1 and J usage is TRBJ2-7; D might be TRBD1 (7 bases). The length of the CDR3 is 16 residues. V was cut by 2 bases and J by 1 base, with 15 bases left in between. The germline CDR1 and CDR2 sequences are MGHRA and YSYEKL. The CDR3 reads CASSQTQGRNSYEQYF. DNA for the CDR3: TGCGCCAGCAGCCAAACACAGGGGAGGAATTCCTACGAGCAGTACTTC.

The rearrangement links TRBV7-8 to TRBJ2-7, with D possibly TRBD1 on 6 matching bases. CDR1 is SGHVS, CDR2 FQNEAQ, per germline. Trimming pared 6 bases from V and 3 bases from J, leaving 15 bases between. The CDR3 has 14 amino acids. As DNA, the CDR3 is TGTGCCAGCAGAACAGGGACATCGAACTACGAGCAGTACTTC. The encoded protein is CASRTGTSNYEQYF. Using reference TRBV7-8 and TRBJ2-7 for the parts outside the CDR3, the full variable domain is GAGVSQSPRYKVAKRGQDVALRCDPISGHVSLFWYQQALGQGPEFLTYFQNEAQLDKSGLPSDRFFAERPEGSVSTLKIQRTQQEDSAVYLCASRTGTSNYEQYFGPGTRLTVT.

V is TRBV30 and J is TRBJ2-5, with 9 bases fitting TRBD1. The length of the CDR3 is 14 residues. V gave up 5 bases and J gave up 5 bases; unmatched junction bases: 9. Germline CDR1 and CDR2: GTSNPN and SVGIG (reference sequence). The CDR3 DNA follows: TGTGCCTGGTCCCCGTACAGGGGGCGGGAGACCCAGTACTTC. This encodes CAWSPYRGRETQYF. The full variable domain, completed using reference TRBV30 and TRBJ2-5, is SQTIHQWPATLVQPVGSPLSLECTVEGTSNPNLYWYRQAAGRGLQLLFYSVGIGQISSEVPQNLSASRPQDRQFILSSKKLLLSDSGFYLCAWSPYRGRETQYFGPGTRLLVL.

This clone was detected only a few times. The gene calls are TRBV19 and TRBJ2-1, with 9 bases lining up with TRBD2. Germline loops: CDR1 LNHDA, CDR2 SQIVND (reference sequence). V was pared by 5 bases and J by 0 bases, with 2 bases of the junction left unmatched. This CDR3 comprises 15 residues. Written as DNA, the CDR3 is TGTGCCAGTAGTCGTAGCGGGAGCTCCTACAATGAGCAGTTCTTC. It specifies CASSRSGSSYNEQFF.

This chain uses TRBV10-1 with TRBJ1-1; D not resolved. The ends were cut back, 5 bases at V and 4 bases at J, with 14 bases in the middle. Germline lookup yields CDR1 WNHNN and CDR2 SYGVQD (reference sequence). The CDR3 loop spans 14 amino acids. The CDR3 nucleotides are TGCGCCAGCAGTCCCTCACTTATTTCCACTGAAGCTTTCTTT. This codes for CASSPSLISTEAFF.

This chain links TRBV6-6 with TRBJ1-2; weak D call: TRBD1 (5 bases). This CDR3 region has 13 residues. Germline loops: CDR1 MNHNY, CDR2 SVGAGI (reference sequence). The V end was cut by 8 bases, the J end by 4 bases, with 14 bases between. The CDR3: CASVRSQGYGYTF. Here the CDR3 DNA reads TGTGCCAGCGTTCGGTCGCAGGGCTATGGCTACACCTTC.

For the CDR3, the DNA is TGTGCCAGCTCACCACCGGACAGACCTAACTATGGCTACACCTTC. Its translation is CASSPPDRPNYGYTF. J is TRBJ1-2 and V is TRBV18, with D perhaps TRBD1 (6 bases). The CDR3 runs 15 residues. V was clipped by 0 bases and J by 0 bases, with 8 bases between them. In germline, CDR1 is KGHSH, CDR2 LQKENI.

This chain connects TRBV9 to TRBJ1-2, with D possibly TRBD1 on 6 matching bases. Germline assignment: CDR1 SGDLS and CDR2 YYNGEE. CDR3 size: 13 residues. Trimming left V 0 bases short and J 7 bases short, with 10 bases between. CDR3 amino acids: CASSVEGDPGYTF. The CDR3 coding sequence is TGTGCCAGCAGCGTAGAGGGGGACCCTGGCTACACCTTC.

This clone was seen just once. The chain employs TRBV29-1 and TRBJ1-5; the D is unclear. This CDR3 spans 13 amino acids. Germline loops: CDR1 SQVTM, CDR2 ANQGSEA. Trimming pared 1 base from V and 10 bases from J, leaving 14 bases between. The CDR3 DNA reads as TGCAGCGTTGAAGTCGGCGGTTTTGGCCCCCAGCATTTT. The encoded protein is CSVEVGGFGPQHF. Using reference TRBV29-1 and TRBJ1-5 for the parts outside the CDR3, the full variable domain is SAVISQKPSRDICQRGTSLTIQCQVDSQVTMMFWYRQQPGQSLTLIATANQGSEATYESGFVIDKFPISRPNLTFSTLTVSNMSPEDSSIYLCSVEVGGFGPQHFGDGTRLSIL.

This clone occurred once. J is TRBJ1-5 and V is TRBV5-5; 7 positions agree with TRBD1. Trimming at V came to 2 bases and at J to 7 bases, leaving 6 bases not matched to a gene. This CDR3 has 14 amino acids. Germline CDR1 and CDR2: SGHKS and YYEKEE (reference sequence). This CDR3 reads CASSFGTVGQPQHF. CDR3 nucleotides: TGTGCCAGCAGCTTCGGGACAGTTGGACAGCCCCAGCATTTT.

J is TRBJ2-7 and V is TRBV7-8; tentatively, D is TRBD2 (7 bases). Deletions cut 2 bases from V and 6 bases from J, with 20 bases between. Germline lookup yields CDR1 SGHVS and CDR2 FQNEAQ. The CDR3 covers 16 residues. CDR3 sequence: CASSLRSTGGGLEQYF. CDR3 nucleotide sequence: TGTGCCAGCAGCTTAAGGTCGACGGGGGGCGGCCTCGAGCAGTACTTC.

The chain couples TRBV9 to TRBJ2-3; 8 nucleotides match TRBD2. The length of the CDR3 is 14 residues. Trimming cost V 2 bases and J 5 bases; bases outside gene matches: 4. The V gene's germline CDR1 is SGDLS and CDR2 YYNGEE. CDR3 sequence (DNA): TGTGCCAGCAGCGTGGGGACTAGTCTAGATACGCAGTATTTT. Its translation: CASSVGTSLDTQYF.

V gene TRBV5-4 combines with J gene TRBJ1-5; TRBD1 aligns across 7 bases. Germline V lookup: CDR1 SGHNT, CDR2 YYREEE (reference sequence). With V trimmed by 3 bases and J by 5 bases, 8 bases remained unmatched. The CDR3 runs 15 residues. This chain's CDR3 is CASSSGTEPYQPQHF. The CDR3 nucleotides read TGTGCCAGCAGCTCCGGGACAGAGCCCTATCAGCCCCAGCATTTT.

The rearrangement joins TRBV5-1 to TRBJ1-2, with 11 bases aligning to TRBD1. From germline, CDR1 is SGHRS and CDR2 YFSETQ. The CDR3 totals 14 residues. After removal of 3 bases from V and 8 bases from J, the junction contained 6 bases not matched to a gene. CDR3 in amino acids: CASSSRTGGRGYTF. DNA for the CDR3: TGCGCCAGCAGCTCCCGGACAGGGGGCCGCGGCTACACCTTC.

V and J are TRBV27 and TRBJ2-1; the D gene is possibly TRBD2 (7 bases). V was pared by 7 bases and J by 10 bases, with 11 bases between. The germline gives CDR1 MNHEY, CDR2 SMNVEV (reference sequence). The CDR3 loop spans 11 amino acids. DNA for the CDR3: TGTGCCAGCAACCGGGGGGCGGAGCAGTTCTTC. Residues: CASNRGAEQFF.

The J gene is TRBJ1-1, the V gene TRBV30; D uncertain. CDR3 length: 14 amino acids. Trimming left V 4 bases short and J 0 bases short, with 12 bases between. Per the germline V gene, CDR1 is GTSNPN and CDR2 is SVGIG (reference sequence). The CDR3 reads CAWIWARMNTEAFF. In nucleotides, the CDR3 is TGTGCCTGGATCTGGGCCCGAATGAACACTGAAGCTTTCTTT.

In its sample, this clone was seen a few times. This rearrangement joins TRBV19 to TRBJ1-5; perhaps TRBD1 as D (6 bases). The CDR3 length is 14 residues. V lost 10 bases and J 2 bases, leaving 15 bases between the germline ends. The germline V gene encodes CDR1 LNHDA and CDR2 SQIVND (reference sequence). The CDR3 spells CATADRSGNQPQHF. The CDR3 DNA is TGTGCCACCGCTGACAGGAGTGGCAATCAGCCCCAGCATTTT. Filled out from reference TRBV19 and TRBJ1-5, the complete variable domain reads DGGITQSPKYLFRKEGQNVTLSCEQNLNHDAMYWYRQDPGQGLRLIYYSQIVNDFQKGDIAEGYSVSREKKESFPLTVTSAQKNPTAFYLCATADRSGNQPQHFGDGTRLSIL.

The chain uses TRBV5-1 and TRBJ2-6; tentatively, D is TRBD2 (7 bases). CDR3 length equals 18 residues. V was pared by 3 bases and J by 4 bases, with 20 bases between. Germline CDR1 SGHRS, CDR2 YFSETQ. In DNA, the CDR3 is TGCGCCAGCAGCTCGACCTACCGGGGGGCGGCGGGGGCCAACGTCCTGACTTTC. This gives the protein CASSSTYRGAAGANVLTF.

This chain connects TRBV2 to TRBJ1-4; D might be TRBD1 (6 bases). Trimming took 7 bases from V and 7 from J, leaving 13 bases between them. The CDR3 totals 13 residues. Germline CDR1 reads SNHLY; CDR2 reads FYNNEI. In DNA, the CDR3 is TGTGCCAGCAACCCGAGGGGGACTGAAAAACTGTTTTTT. It translates to CASNPRGTEKLFF.

CDR3 residues: CASSMGQPYEQYF. The CDR3 nucleotides read TGTGCCAGTAGTATGGGACAGCCCTACGAGCAGTACTTC. The V call is TRBV19, the J call TRBJ2-7, with 7 bases that match TRBD1. The J segment lost 2 bases and the V segment lost 3 bases, leaving 1 base of the junction unmatched. The V gene's germline CDR1 is LNHDA and CDR2 SQIVND (reference sequence). The CDR3 runs to 13 residues.

A few counts support this clone. The V call is TRBV29-1, the J call TRBJ1-2, with D tentatively TRBD1 (5 bases). Trimming removed 4 bases at V and 8 bases at J, with 14 bases between. CDR1 SQVTM and CDR2 ANQGSEA come from the germline V gene. The CDR3 loop spans 12 amino acids. CDR3 DNA: TGCAGCGTTGGGGGCTCCGGGTCCGGCTACACCTTC. It encodes CSVGGSGSGYTF. The variable domain in full, with the rest retrieved from reference TRBV29-1 and TRBJ1-2, is SAVISQKPSRDICQRGTSLTIQCQVDSQVTMMFWYRQQPGQSLTLIATANQGSEATYESGFVIDKFPISRPNLTFSTLTVSNMSPEDSSIYLCSVGGSGSGYTFGSGTRLTVV.